This TCR delta chain derives from a study of Vγ9Vδ2 T cells in congenital toxoplasmosis (dated by TCRdb to the early 2020s). Notes on the research overall: Congenital toxoplasmosis was diagnosed using IgG, IgM and IgA serology, Western blot and an in-house interferon-gamma release assay. Gamma and delta chain CDR3 repertoires of sorted blood gammadelta T cells were compared between congenitally T. gondii-infected and uninfected infants. Repertoires were sequenced from infants at 2 months after birth and at 1 year of age. TCR sequencing was performed on about 5 infected and 10 uninfected infants at 2 months and on 3 infected and 4 uninfected infants at 1 year.

The CDR3 numbers 15 residues from cysteine through phenylalanine. Only the CDR3 part of the read is kept: 45 bases, read in frame from the first base. For CDR1 and CDR2, the germline V gene (reference sequence) lists TVYSNPD and GDNSRS. Overall study results and their limits: Both infected and uninfected infants showed high prevalence of a public TRGV9 clonotype. Germline-encoded fetal-type TRDV2 CDR3 sequences seemed to be more prevalent in infected than in uninfected approximately 2-month-old infants, with an in utero expansion footprint being suggested. Compared with uninfected infants, infected infants at 2 months appeared to have fewer N additions in their TRGV9 and TRDV2 CDR3s, and this was especially true for TRDV2-TRDJ1 sequences. Repertoire differences between infected and uninfected infants were less clear at 1 year of age than at 2 months. Two months was the earliest age with enough suitable sample material for TCR repertoire analysis, so newborn repertoires were not sequenced.

Mothers of both infected and uninfected infants received the same treatment, using spiramycin and/or pyrimethamine plus sulfadiazine plus folinic acid. Every infant, whether infected or uninfected, was delivered at term, after more than 37 weeks of gestation. Approximately 1 mL of blood was processed into PBMCs by Lymphoprep gradient centrifugation, then cryopreserved in liquid nitrogen and shipped to Belgium. After thawing, the PBMCs were labeled with Zombie NIR viability dye and stained with antibodies against CD3, TCR gammadelta, Vgamma9 and Vdelta2. CD3+ TCRgammadelta+ T cells were sorted on a FACSAria III with a mean purity of around 98%. For each sample, the RNeasy Micro Kit was used to isolate RNA from some 10,000 sorted gammadelta T cells. Infants were born to mothers enrolled with primary T. gondii infection during pregnancy. The infants' peripheral blood was drawn at an outpatient microbiology and virology center located in Pavia, Italy.

As regards this clone: The specificity of this receptor is unknown. A far larger clone differs by one base, so this is likely a read error. Other DNA sequences of this sample code for an identical CDR3.

Using SuperScript II, cDNA was generated through template-switch reverse transcription, with TRGC- and TRDC-specific primers combined in a single tube. The TRGC primer was designed for binding to both the TRGC1 and TRGC2 constant genes. TRG and TRD amplification used the KAPA Real-Time Library Amplification Kit, with AMPure XP bead purification between steps. Illumina sequencing adapters were added by index PCR using the Nextera XT Index Kit. An Illumina MiSeq running the V2 300 kit was used to sequence the TRG and TRD amplicons, producing 150 bp paired-end reads. The authors' pipeline ran thus. Before any further analysis, FastQC version 0.11.8 was used to check read quality. Reads were aligned to GenBank TRG or TRD reference genes, and CDR3 sequences were built with MiXCR version 3.0.3. Default MiXCR settings were kept, except that 3 rather than 5 consecutive nucleotides were used to assemble TRDD gene segments. N additions, CDR3 length, J segment length and clonotype sharing between samples were all calculated using VDJtools version 1.2.1. Out-of-frame CDR3 sequences and those containing stop codons were excluded from analysis. The overlap of infant repertoires with previously published Vgamma9Vdelta2 repertoires from fetal, cord blood and adult blood was compared. Via CATT, TCRdb reprocessed the public reads, and rows with identical DNA were then joined. TCRdb, not the original authors, processed these V and J calls. The sample profile shows 650 to 850 delta-chain clones; roughly 47% of them were found once. Of the sample, about 25% falls within the top ten clones.

The chain is encoded by TRDV3 joined to TRDJ1; 13 central nucleotides agree with TRDD3. Germline matching of the DNA provided the J gene here, since TCRdb leaves it blank. The clonotype originates from a child younger than 10 born to a mother with Toxoplasma gondii infection during pregnancy, either congenitally infected or uninfected (not recorded which). Sequencing was carried out using gamma-delta T cells from blood. The nucleotide sequence is TGTGCCGCTACTACTGGGGGATACGACACAGATAAACTCATCTTT. It is translated as CAATTGGYDTDKLIF.